The 31 T cell receptor beta chains listed next were all sequenced from one sample in a study of human T cells and chemical hapten exposure. TCRdb reprocessed the RACE reads with MiXCR, giving one entry per CDR3 protein. The sample comprises more than 300,000 distinct CDR3 sequences, about 5.1% of which are singletons, and just over 2.5% rests with the top ten. Time point indicated: pre-sensitization, week 0. Treatment given: therapeutic diphenylcyclopropenone sensitization with weekly scalp DPC. This material consisted of whole blood, taken in connection with sensitization to the hapten diphenylcyclopropenone (DPC). The receptors here all came from a woman aged 45-65 years with alopecia areata. Some clones in this sample may be carry-over from other donors' samples.

V usage is TRBV2 and J usage is TRBJ2-7, with a tentative D call TRBD2 (6 bases). This CDR3 comprises 16 residues. CDR1 and CDR2 from the germline V gene are SNHLY and FYNNEI. Trimming pared 1 base from V and 0 bases from J, leaving 13 bases between. CDR3 in amino acids: CASSEDTSWSSYEQYF. CDR3 DNA: TGTGCCAGCAGTGAAGACACTAGCTGGTCCTCCTACGAGCAGTACTTC.

The CDR3: CASTRPGGQETQYF. CDR3 sequence (DNA): TGTGCCAGCACGCGACCGGGAGGGCAAGAGACCCAGTACTTC. J is TRBJ2-5 and V is TRBV7-2, with 8 bases identical to TRBD2. This CDR3 spans 14 amino acids. Germline V gene data show CDR1 as SGHTA and CDR2 as FQGNSA. The J segment lost 2 bases and the V segment lost 7 bases, leaving 6 bases of the junction unmatched.

The table lists this clonotype with many counts. The chain has TRBV27 and TRBJ2-7; D gene unclear. The CDR3 is 13 residues long. Germline lookup yields CDR1 MNHEY and CDR2 SMNVEV (reference sequence). V shed 2 bases and J shed 4 bases, with 9 bases lying between them. The CDR3 coding sequence is TGTGCCAGCAGTTTAGGGGAAGGTTACGAGCAGTACTTC. Residues: CASSLGEGYEQYF.

The chain employs TRBV12-3 or TRBV12-4 and TRBJ1-2; tentative D call: TRBD1 (6 bases). This CDR3 region has 14 residues. V lost 8 bases and J 4 bases, leaving 17 bases between the germline ends. As DNA, the CDR3 is TGTGCCAGCCTGCTGGGGGCTCGGTCCTATGGCTACACCTTC. This encodes CASLLGARSYGYTF.

This clonotype has a handful of counts. This rearrangement joins TRBV2 to TRBJ1-4; 9 nucleotides match TRBD1. Trimming took 6 bases from V and 5 from J; bases not matched to a gene: 7. The germline CDR1 and CDR2 sequences are SNHLY and FYNNEI. The CDR3 is made up of 15 amino acids. The CDR3 reads CASRRLQGANEKLFF. The CDR3 coding sequence is TGTGCCAGCAGGAGATTACAGGGGGCAAATGAAAAACTGTTTTTT. Based on the CDR3 plus reference TRBV2 and TRBJ1-4, the full variable domain is EPEVTQTPSHQVTQMGQEVILRCVPISNHLYFYWYRQILGQKVEFLVSFYNNEISEKSEIFDDQFSVERPDGSNFTLKIRSTKLEDSAMYFCASRRLQGANEKLFFGSGTQLSVL.

There are many counts of this clonotype. The chain is built from TRBV12-3 or TRBV12-4 and TRBJ2-7; 7 bases are a match to TRBD2. The J segment lost 9 bases and the V segment lost 5 bases, leaving 7 bases of the junction unmatched. This CDR3 has 12 residues. The CDR3 DNA follows: TGTGCCAGCAGTCTCACTAGCGCGGGGCAGTACTTC. Encoded protein: CASSLTSAGQYF.

The chain recombines TRBV12-3 or TRBV12-4 with TRBJ1-5; D is undetermined. Trimming took 5 bases from V and 7 from J, leaving 9 bases between them. This CDR3 contains 12 residues. Written as DNA, the CDR3 is TGTGCCAGCAGTGGTGACGTACAGCCCCAGCATTTT. This encodes CASSGDVQPQHF.

With regard to this clonotype: With a much larger clone just one base away, this may be a read error. This chain links TRBV12-3 or TRBV12-4 with TRBJ2-1; D tentatively reads TRBD1 or TRBD2 (5 bases each). This CDR3 has 17 amino acids. V was pared by 4 bases and J by 0 bases, with 16 bases between. The CDR3 DNA sequence: TGTGCCAGCAGTTCGATTAGCTGGGGGAGCTCCTACAATGAGCAGTTCTTC. Its translation: CASSSISWGSSYNEQFF.

This chain connects TRBV29-1 to TRBJ1-1; 8 positions agree with TRBD1. This CDR3 is 15 amino acids long. The germline V gene encodes CDR1 SQVTM and CDR2 ANQGSEA. V shed 0 bases, J shed 9 bases, and the junction held 12 bases outside the gene matches. The CDR3: CSVEEYGQGNGQAFF. CDR3 in DNA: TGCAGCGTTGAAGAGTATGGACAGGGAAACGGGCAAGCTTTCTTT.

This clonotype has ten or more counts. The chain carries TRBV12-3 or TRBV12-4 and TRBJ1-2; 7 bases map to TRBD1. The CDR3 is 14 amino acids. V was clipped by 5 bases and J by 3 bases; unmatched bases: 6. The CDR3 nucleotides are TGTGCCAGCAGTAAAGGGACAGCCTACTATGGCTACACCTTC. This sequence encodes CASSKGTAYYGYTF.

This clonotype was recorded at least ten times. J is TRBJ1-2 and V is TRBV9; no reliable D call. The ends were cut back, 3 bases at V and 4 bases at J, with 7 bases in the middle. CDR3 size: 12 residues. CDR1 is SGDLS, CDR2 YYNGEE, per germline. The CDR3 nucleotides are TGTGCCAGCAGCGGAGGAAGCTATGGCTACACCTTC. Translation: CASSGGSYGYTF.

This clonotype was observed many times. This chain uses TRBV10-3 with TRBJ2-7, with TRBD2 identical over 7 bases. J was trimmed by 2 bases and V by 6 bases; bases with no gene match: 4. The CDR3 consists of 13 residues. CDR1 ENHRY and CDR2 SYGVKD come from the germline V gene. In DNA, the CDR3 is TGTGCCATCAGGCGGGGGAACACCTACGAGCAGTACTTC. Its protein is CAIRRGNTYEQYF.

In regard to this clonotype: A much larger clone lies a single base off, so this may be a read error. The chain couples TRBV28 to TRBJ2-7, with 7 bases aligning to TRBD2. This CDR3 is built from 14 residues. Germline V gene data show CDR1 as MDHEN and CDR2 as SYDVKM. The CDR3 coding sequence is TGTGCCTGCAGCTCGGGGAGGGCCTCCTACGAGCAGTACTTC. Its translation: CACSSGRASYEQYF.

This chain connects TRBV19 to TRBJ2-1, with 12 nucleotides matching TRBD1. The CDR3 runs to 16 residues. The germline gives CDR1 LNHDA, CDR2 SQIVND (reference sequence). V lost 9 bases, J lost 4 bases, and 10 bases stayed unmatched. CDR3 sequence reads: CASSPGQGAKYNEQFF. The CDR3 DNA sequence: TGTGCCAGCAGTCCGGGACAGGGGGCGAAGTACAATGAGCAGTTCTTC.

The chain combines TRBV21-1 with TRBJ2-2; whether TRBD1, the table's D call, matches the DNA was not checked. TRBV21-1 is described as a pseudogene. The CDR3 runs to 15 residues. CDR3 DNA sequence: TGTGCCAGCAGCAAACGCCCAGCGAACACCGGGGAGCTGTTTTTT. This encodes CASSKRPANTGELFF.

This chain links TRBV6-5 with TRBJ2-2, with 11 bases fitting TRBD2. V lost 0 bases and J lost 3; bases outside the gene matches: 6. Germline V gene data show CDR1 as MNHEY and CDR2 as SVGAGI. The CDR3 runs to 18 residues. CDR3 DNA sequence: TGTGCCAGCAGTTACTCCACTAGCGGGGGTCACCACACCGGGGAGCTGTTTTTT. It is translated as CASSYSTSGGHHTGELFF.

This clonotype appeared once. A much bigger clone sits one base away, suggesting this may be a read error. The rearrangement uses TRBV12-3 or TRBV12-4 and TRBJ2-7; 12 bases are a match to TRBD2. J gave up 3 bases and V 5 bases, and 8 bases lay outside the gene matches. This CDR3 spans 16 amino acids. As DNA, the CDR3 is TGTGCCAGCAGTCCTCTAGCGGGAGGGAGCTGCTACGAGCAGTACTTC. Its protein product is CASSPLAGGSCYEQYF.

This clonotype occurred many times. V is TRBV11-2 and J is TRBJ2-3; TRBD1 matches at 11 bases. The ends lost 5 bases at V and 2 bases at J; junction bases unmatched: 6. The germline V gene encodes CDR1 SGHAT and CDR2 FQNNGV. The CDR3 length is 16 residues. The CDR3 loop is CASSLGQGANTDTQYF. The DNA for the CDR3 is TGTGCCAGCAGCCTAGGACAGGGGGCGAACACAGATACGCAGTATTTT.

The table lists this clonotype with many counts. CDR3 protein: CASSLGAVNTEAFF. DNA for the CDR3: TGTGCCAGCAGCTTAGGGGCTGTGAACACTGAAGCTTTCTTT. The chain is built from TRBV7-8 and TRBJ1-1; D is unclear. CDR3 length: 14 amino acids. Trimming took off 1 base at V and 0 bases at J, with 6 bases between the two ends. CDR1 is SGHVS, CDR2 FQNEAQ, per germline.

The V and J genes are TRBV6-2 or TRBV6-3 and TRBJ2-1; no definite D call. Germline lookup yields CDR1 MNHEY and CDR2 SVGEGT. V dropped 4 bases and J dropped 0 bases, with 10 bases sitting between them. This CDR3 has 15 residues. The CDR3, as DNA: TGTGCCAGCAGTTCAGACATATCCTCCTACAATGAGCAGTTCTTC. Translated, it gives CASSSDISSYNEQFF.

The chain links TRBV2 to TRBJ2-1; unclear D gene. CDR1 and CDR2 from the germline V gene are SNHLY and FYNNEI. V lost 3 bases, J lost 13 bases, and 10 bases lay in between. The CDR3 loop spans 11 amino acids. The DNA for the CDR3 is TGTGCCAGCAGTGAGTTCGCCCCTCAGTTCTTC. Amino acids: CASSEFAPQFF.

The chain employs TRBV29-1 and TRBJ1-1; no firm D call. The CDR3 is made up of 10 amino acids. The germline V gene encodes CDR1 SQVTM and CDR2 ANQGSEA. V was clipped by 7 bases and J by 6 bases, with 9 bases between them. The DNA for the CDR3 is TGCAGCGCCGGAGGCGCTGAAGCTTTCTTT. This codes for CSAGGAEAFF.

The chain combines TRBV6-2 or TRBV6-3 with TRBJ2-1; 7 nucleotides agree with TRBD2. The CDR3 is 19 residues long. Germline-derived CDR1 and CDR2 are MNHEY and SVGEGT. V lost 3 bases, J lost 6 bases, and 20 bases stayed unmatched. The CDR3: CASSYRATGKAPGGNEQFF. CDR3 DNA sequence: TGTGCCAGCAGTTATCGGGCAACGGGTAAGGCCCCGGGAGGCAATGAGCAGTTCTTC.

This clonotype came up many times. The chain couples TRBV7-9 to TRBJ2-1; 10 positions agree with TRBD2. CDR3 length equals 12 residues. V gave up 5 bases and J gave up 15 bases; unmatched junction bases: 7. Per the germline V gene, CDR1 is SEHNR and CDR2 is FQNEAQ (reference sequence). The CDR3 nucleotides read TGTGCCAGCAGCCCTAGCGGGAGTGGTGGGTTCTTC. It is translated as CASSPSGSGGFF.

This clonotype was counted many times. The gene calls are TRBV6-5 and TRBJ1-1; 9 positions agree with TRBD1. This CDR3 has 16 residues. Germline V gene lookup returns CDR1 MNHEY and CDR2 SVGAGI. The V and J ends lost 6 bases and 1 base, in that order; junction bases with no gene match: 9. The DNA of the CDR3 is TGTGCCAGCAGCCCCCACAGGGGGCGCGGGAACACTGAAGCTTTCTTT. It translates to CASSPHRGRGNTEAFF.

A few counts support this clonotype. The chain employs TRBV6-1 and TRBJ1-1, with 8 bases identical to TRBD1. This CDR3 spans 15 amino acids. V shed 0 bases and J 3 bases; nucleotides not matched to a gene: 3. CDR1 is MNHNS and CDR2 is SASEGT in the germline V gene. CDR3 region: CASSEALQGDTEAFF. The CDR3 DNA is TGTGCCAGCAGTGAAGCGCTACAGGGGGACACTGAAGCTTTCTTT.

The DNA for the CDR3 is TGTGCCAGCAGTAGTTCGACATTCGACGAGCAGTACTTC. Protein sequence: CASSSSTFDEQYF. The chain links TRBV28 to TRBJ2-7; D uncertain. The CDR3 is made up of 13 amino acids. With 5 bases removed from V and 5 bases from J, the gap between germline ends came to 13 bases. CDR1 and CDR2 from the germline V gene are MDHEN and SYDVKM.

This clonotype was found many times. The chain links TRBV11-2 to TRBJ2-1, with TRBD2 matching 15 bases. Germline V gene lookup returns CDR1 SGHAT and CDR2 FQNNGV. V lost 4 bases, J lost 1 base, and 8 bases stayed unmatched. The CDR3 is 19 residues long. DNA of the CDR3: TGTGCCAGCAGCTCCTGGACTAGCGGGAGGGCCGATTCCTACAATGAGCAGTTCTTC. Encoded protein: CASSSWTSGRADSYNEQFF.

V and J are TRBV29-1 and TRBJ2-1; TRBD2 matches at 8 bases. Germline loops: CDR1 SQVTM, CDR2 ANQGSEA. This CDR3 contains 14 residues. Trimming removed 7 bases from V and 0 bases from J; junction bases left unmatched: 5. The CDR3: CSGLSGSSYNEQFF. The DNA of the CDR3 is TGCAGCGGATTGAGCGGGAGCTCCTACAATGAGCAGTTCTTC.

Ten or more counts support this clonotype. The genes are TRBV19 and TRBJ2-3; D is undetermined. The germline CDR1 and CDR2 sequences are LNHDA and SQIVND (reference sequence). V was pared by 5 bases and J by 5 bases, with 8 bases between. The CDR3 consists of 12 residues. Here the CDR3 DNA reads TGTGCCAGTAGTGTTTATCGAGATACGCAGTATTTT. This codes for CASSVYRDTQYF.

Comment on this clonotype: A much larger clone differs by one base, so this may be a read error. The chain has TRBV5-6 and TRBJ1-5, with 7 bases aligning to TRBD1. Germline V gives CDR1 SGHDT, CDR2 YYEEEE. This CDR3 spans 13 amino acids. With 6 bases clipped from V and 5 bases from J, the junction kept 5 bases outside the gene matches. CDR3: CASNFRGDQPQHF. The DNA for the CDR3 is TGTGCCAGCAACTTCAGGGGGGATCAGCCCCAGCATTTT.